This entry lists 29 T cell receptor beta chains sequenced from one sample in a study of T cell repertoires in cytomegalovirus infection. MiXCR, applied by TCRdb to the reads, yields one record per CDR3 protein. There are some 390,000 distinct CDR3 sequences in the sample; around 18% occur only once, and 8.7% lies in the top ten. What was sequenced was PBMCs. These receptors all come from a human donor in good health (CMV status not recorded). Some clones in this sample may be carry-over from other donors' samples.

This clonotype was seen more than once but under ten times. The chain has TRBV7-2 and TRBJ2-2; 7 bases fit TRBD1. Germline V CDR1 and CDR2: SGHTA, FQGNSA. J gave up 9 bases and V 6 bases, and 4 bases lay outside the gene matches. The CDR3 length is 12 residues. The CDR3 DNA is TGTGCCAGCAGACAGGGGAACCGGGAGCTGTTTTTT. Amino acid sequence: CASRQGNRELFF.

This clonotype was detected ten times or more. The chain combines TRBV19 with TRBJ1-3; TRBD1 aligns across 7 bases. The germline V gene encodes CDR1 LNHDA and CDR2 SQIVND (reference sequence). V was pared by 5 bases and J by 5 bases, with 6 bases of the junction left unmatched. The CDR3 spans 14 residues. CDR3 sequence: CASSPGDRRNTIYF. The CDR3 DNA sequence: TGTGCCAGTAGTCCCGGGGACAGAAGAAACACCATATATTTT.

This sequence joins TRBV20-1 and TRBJ2-1; D possibly uses TRBD1 or TRBD2 (6 bases each). Germline V lookup: CDR1 DFQATT, CDR2 SNEGSKA (reference sequence). V gave up 6 bases and J gave up 1 base, with 16 bases separating them. The CDR3 extends over 15 amino acids. The CDR3 DNA is TGCAGTGCCCACGAGGGGGGTTCTTCCTACAATGAGCAGTTCTTC. This translates into CSAHEGGSSYNEQFF.

This clonotype came up many times. The chain has TRBV12-3 or TRBV12-4 and TRBJ1-3; D perhaps matches TRBD1 (5 bases). CDR3 length equals 15 residues. Trimming stripped 5 bases from V and 1 base from J, with 12 bases between. CDR3 region: CASSPTEPSGNTIYF. CDR3 in DNA: TGTGCCAGCAGTCCGACAGAACCATCTGGAAACACCATATATTTT.

The table lists this clonotype with a few counts. The rearrangement uses TRBV10-3 and TRBJ1-1; D is undetermined. The germline V gene has CDR1 ENHRY and CDR2 SYGVKD. With 11 bases removed from V and 0 bases from J, the gap between germline ends came to 13 bases. This CDR3 region has 13 residues. CDR3 DNA sequence: TGTGCCCTCCAGGACGGACTGAACACTGAAGCTTTCTTT. Translated: CALQDGLNTEAFF.

This clonotype was picked up many times. The chain is built from TRBV6-6 and TRBJ1-1; the D gene is possibly TRBD1 (6 bases). Looked up from germline, CDR1 is MNHNY and CDR2 is SVGAGI (reference sequence). V was trimmed by 7 bases and J by 4 bases, leaving 16 bases between them. This CDR3 has 14 amino acids. For the CDR3, the DNA is TGTGCCAGCACCATTACGACAGGAGGCACTGAAGCTTTCTTT. Its translation: CASTITTGGTEAFF.

This clonotype was picked up a small number of times. J is TRBJ1-4 and V is TRBV7-9; D is perhaps TRBD1 (6 bases). CDR3 length: 14 residues. The V gene lost 4 bases and the J gene lost 2 bases, with 8 bases spanning the gap. The germline CDR1 and CDR2 sequences are SEHNR and FQNEAQ (reference sequence). The CDR3 protein is CASSWGATNEKLFF. CDR3 in DNA: TGTGCCAGCAGCTGGGGGGCGACTAATGAAAAACTGTTTTTT. Full variable domain (missing parts from reference TRBV7-9 and TRBJ1-4): DTGVSQNPRHKITKRGQNVTFRCDPISEHNRLYWYRQTLGQGPEFLTYFQNEAQLEKSRLLSDRFSAERPKGSFSTLEIQRTEQGDSAMYLCASSWGATNEKLFFGSGTQLSVL.

This clonotype was observed a few times. The rearrangement uses TRBV20-1 and TRBJ2-1, with 10 bases matching TRBD2. The CDR3 spans 17 residues. V lost 6 bases to trimming and J lost 6 bases; unmatched junction nucleotides: 17. Germline V gene data show CDR1 as DFQATT and CDR2 as SNEGSKA (reference sequence). The CDR3 region is CSAKPIGQAGGINEQFF. CDR3 nucleotide sequence: TGCAGTGCCAAGCCAATAGGGCAAGCGGGAGGGATCAATGAGCAGTTCTTC.

This chain joins TRBV18 and TRBJ1-5, with D perhaps matching TRBD1 (5 bases). The V and J ends lost 0 bases and 11 bases respectively, with 11 bases between them. Germline values: CDR1 KGHSH, CDR2 LQKENI. The CDR3 spans 13 residues. The CDR3 reads CASSPPLGVSQHF. The CDR3 coding sequence is TGTGCCAGCTCACCACCGTTGGGGGTGTCCCAGCATTTT.

In its sample, this clonotype was seen many times. The chain's CDR3 is CASSLYGTNVLTF. In DNA, the CDR3 is TGTGCCAGCAGCTTATACGGGACCAACGTCCTGACTTTC. This chain joins TRBV7-2 and TRBJ2-6, with a weak D call TRBD2 (5 bases). The CDR3 spans 13 residues. V was shortened by 2 bases and J by 8 bases, with 7 bases between the two germline ends. CDR1 is SGHTA and CDR2 is FQGNSA in the germline V gene.

The chain couples TRBV23-1 to TRBJ2-1, with no clear D. TRBV23-1 carries the ORF label, with uncertain function. Deletions cut 1 base from V and 10 bases from J, with 8 bases between. This CDR3 is 12 amino acids long. The chain's CDR3 is CASSQCPPEQFF. The CDR3, as DNA: TGCGCCAGCAGTCAATGTCCCCCAGAGCAGTTCTTC.

The table lists this clonotype with many counts. CDR3 DNA sequence: TGTGCCAGCAGCTTAGGGATGCCCTACGAGCAGTACTTC. Translating it yields CASSLGMPYEQYF. The chain carries TRBV7-2 and TRBJ2-7; D is unresolved. The germline V gene encodes CDR1 SGHTA and CDR2 FQGNSA. CDR3 size: 13 residues. V shed 1 base and J shed 2 bases, with 6 bases lying between them.

This chain uses TRBV14 with TRBJ1-1; D is unresolved. V dropped 4 bases and J dropped 8 bases, with 11 bases sitting between them. Germline CDR1 is SGHDN and CDR2 is FVKESK. This CDR3 contains 12 residues. This CDR3 is CASSPSVGEAFF. As DNA, the CDR3 is TGTGCCAGCAGCCCTTCGGTCGGGGAAGCTTTCTTT.

This clonotype was seen a handful of times. The chain employs TRBV28 and TRBJ2-5, with unresolved D. The V end lost 0 bases, the J end lost 3 bases, and 5 bases lay between the germline ends. The CDR3 has 13 amino acids. The germline gives CDR1 MDHEN, CDR2 SYDVKM. CDR3 in amino acids: CASSLWGKETQYF. For the CDR3, the DNA is TGTGCCAGCAGTTTATGGGGGAAAGAGACCCAGTACTTC.

This clonotype was seen at least ten times. V usage is TRBV7-2 and J usage is TRBJ1-3, with 7 bases identical to TRBD1. Germline values: CDR1 SGHTA, CDR2 FQGNSA. This CDR3 is built from 15 residues. V shed 2 bases, J shed 4 bases, and the junction held 5 bases outside the gene matches. The CDR3 is CASSLLETGGNTIYF. The CDR3 DNA reads TGTGCCAGCAGCTTATTAGAGACAGGGGGAAACACCATATATTTT.

In this sample, this clonotype turned up a few times. The chain uses TRBV6-1 and TRBJ2-7, with D possibly matching TRBD1 (7 bases). With 5 bases removed from V and 2 bases from J, the gap between germline ends came to 16 bases. Germline V gene lookup returns CDR1 MNHNS and CDR2 SASEGT. There are 15 residues in the CDR3. CDR3 in amino acids: CASSLYQGGPYEQYF. DNA for the CDR3: TGTGCCAGCAGTCTTTACCAGGGGGGCCCCTACGAGCAGTACTTC.

Concerning this clonotype itself: This may come from a read error, since a much larger clone is one base off. This sequence joins TRBV7-6 and TRBJ2-3; no definite D call. Per germline, CDR1 SGHVS and CDR2 FNYEAQ. This CDR3 spans 15 amino acids. The chain's CDR3 is CASSYLSASTDTQNF. Written as DNA, the CDR3 is TGTGCCAGCAGCTACTTATCGGCGAGCACAGATACGCAGAATTTT.

Ten or more counts support this clonotype. The rearrangement links TRBV7-2 to TRBJ2-7; TRBD1 is a possible D gene (6 bases). The CDR3 is 14 amino acids. CDR1 and CDR2 (germline): SGHTA, FQGNSA. V lost 6 bases and J 0 bases, leaving 12 bases between the germline ends. CDR3 DNA: TGTGCCAGCAGACCGACAGGAAGCTCCTACGAGCAGTACTTC. Translation: CASRPTGSSYEQYF.

V and J are TRBV6-5 and TRBJ1-4, with 7 bases aligning to TRBD1. CDR3 length: 14 amino acids. Germline CDR1 MNHEY, CDR2 SVGAGI. Germline trimming cut 8 bases from V and 7 bases from J; bases unmatched to any gene: 10. CDR3 bases: TGTGCCAGCGGGATAGGGGGCCGGGTTGAAAAACTGTTTTTT. As protein: CASGIGGRVEKLFF.

V gene TRBV10-1 combines with J gene TRBJ2-3; TRBD2 aligns across 10 bases. Trimming took 2 bases from V and 2 from J; bases not matched to a gene: 4. CDR1 and CDR2 from the germline V gene are WNHNN and SYGVQD (reference sequence). This CDR3 has 16 residues. For the CDR3, the DNA is TGCGCCAGCAGTGAGGGGACTAGCGAGGACACAGATACGCAGTATTTT. Its translation: CASSEGTSEDTDTQYF.

This clonotype was detected only a few times. V and J are TRBV25-1 and TRBJ1-5; D gene ambiguous. The CDR3 has 14 residues. The germline gives CDR1 MGHDK, CDR2 SYGVNS. V lost 2 bases to trimming and J lost 5 bases, with 10 bases between them. CDR3 nucleotide sequence: TGTGCCAGCAGTGAAGGCCAGACTTATCAGCCCCAGCATTTT. It codes for CASSEGQTYQPQHF.

This clonotype was picked up many times. V and J are TRBV12-3 or TRBV12-4 and TRBJ2-7; 8 bases line up with TRBD2. V lost 5 bases to trimming and J lost 7 bases; unmatched junction nucleotides: 10. This CDR3 has 14 amino acids. CDR3 region: CASSMPGTSREQYF. In DNA, the CDR3 is TGTGCCAGCAGTATGCCCGGGACTAGTAGGGAGCAGTACTTC.

The V call is TRBV5-4, the J call TRBJ2-2; maybe TRBD1 (6 bases). Trimming pared 4 bases from V and 3 bases from J, leaving 13 bases between. The CDR3 loop spans 15 amino acids. CDR1 and CDR2 (germline): SGHNT, YYREEE (reference sequence). The CDR3 is CASSTGQFDTGELFF. The CDR3 DNA sequence: TGTGCCAGCAGCACAGGACAGTTCGACACCGGGGAGCTGTTTTTT.

This clonotype was recorded a few times. The chain carries TRBV20-1 and TRBJ2-7, with TRBD1 as a possible D gene (6 bases). Trimming left V 3 bases short and J 0 bases short, with 18 bases between. The germline CDR1 and CDR2 sequences are DFQATT and SNEGSKA (reference sequence). The CDR3 consists of 16 residues. CDR3 in DNA: TGCAGTGCTAGCCAGAAGGGGGTCATGAGCTCCTACGAGCAGTACTTC. As protein: CSASQKGVMSSYEQYF.

The gene calls are TRBV5-1 and TRBJ2-7; 10 bases match TRBD1. The CDR3 is 14 amino acids. Trimming removed 4 bases from V and 5 bases from J; junction bases left unmatched: 6. The germline V gene encodes CDR1 SGHRS and CDR2 YFSETQ. In DNA, the CDR3 is TGCGCCAGCAGCCCGGGACAGGGGACTGACGAGCAGTACTTC. It specifies CASSPGQGTDEQYF.

The chain couples TRBV7-6 to TRBJ2-5, with D hard to call. This CDR3 region has 13 residues. CDR1 SGHVS and CDR2 FNYEAQ come from the germline V gene. V lost 5 bases to trimming and J lost 4 bases, with 11 bases between them. The CDR3 region is CASSPEGVETQYF. The DNA for the CDR3 is TGTGCCAGCAGCCCGGAAGGAGTAGAGACCCAGTACTTC.

This clonotype appeared many times. This chain uses TRBV5-5 with TRBJ2-3; D call uncertain. The CDR3 consists of 16 residues. The V gene lost 3 bases and the J gene lost 4 bases, with 18 bases spanning the gap. Germline V gene data show CDR1 as SGHKS and CDR2 as YYEKEE (reference sequence). CDR3: CASSSRTRPVPDTQYF. CDR3 DNA: TGTGCCAGCAGCTCCCGGACGCGGCCAGTCCCAGATACGCAGTATTTT.

V gene TRBV7-2 combines with J gene TRBJ1-4; 8 bases match TRBD1. Germline V gene data show CDR1 as SGHTA and CDR2 as FQGNSA. The CDR3 is 15 amino acids. Losses at the gene ends were 5 bases for V and 5 bases for J; bases not matched to a gene: 7. CDR3 nucleotide sequence: TGTGCCAGCAGCACAGGGGGTAAGGCCAATGAAAAACTGTTTTTT. It is translated as CASSTGGKANEKLFF. Looking up the rest from reference TRBV7-2 and TRBJ1-4 gives the full variable domain: GAGVSQSPSNKVTEKGKDVELRCDPISGHTALYWYRQSLGQGLEFLIYFQGNSAPDKSGLPSDRFSAERTGGSVSTLTIQRTQQEDSAVYLCASSTGGKANEKLFFGSGTQLSVL.

This clonotype appeared a few times. V and J are TRBV7-4 and TRBJ2-7; D unresolved. Trimming shortened V by 5 bases and J by 2 bases, and 13 bases separated the two germline ends. CDR3 size: 14 residues. Germline values: CDR1 SGHVT, CDR2 SQSDAQ. CDR3: CASSPTVRPYEQYF. CDR3 coding DNA: TGTGCCAGCAGCCCGACCGTCAGACCCTACGAGCAGTACTTC.